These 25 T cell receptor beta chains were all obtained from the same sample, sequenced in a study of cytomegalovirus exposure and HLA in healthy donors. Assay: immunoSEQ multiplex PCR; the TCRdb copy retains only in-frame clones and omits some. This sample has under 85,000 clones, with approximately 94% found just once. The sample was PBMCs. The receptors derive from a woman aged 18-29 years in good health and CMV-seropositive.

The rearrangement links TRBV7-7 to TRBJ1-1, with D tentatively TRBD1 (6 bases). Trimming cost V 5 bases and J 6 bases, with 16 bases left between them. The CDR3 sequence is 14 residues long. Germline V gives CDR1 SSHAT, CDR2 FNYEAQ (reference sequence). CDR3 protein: CASSPRTVGSEAFF. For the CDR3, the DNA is TGTGCCAGCAGCCCCCGGACAGTAGGGTCTGAAGCTTTCTTT.

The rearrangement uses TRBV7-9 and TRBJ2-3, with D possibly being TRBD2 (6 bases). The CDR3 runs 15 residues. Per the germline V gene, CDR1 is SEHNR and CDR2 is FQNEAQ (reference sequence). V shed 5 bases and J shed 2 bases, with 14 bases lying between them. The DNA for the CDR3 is TGTGCCAGCAGCCCGCCGGGAGCGATCACAGATACGCAGTATTTT. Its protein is CASSPPGAITDTQYF. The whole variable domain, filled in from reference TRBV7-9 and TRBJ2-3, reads DTGVSQNPRHKITKRGQNVTFRCDPISEHNRLYWYRQTLGQGPEFLTYFQNEAQLEKSRLLSDRFSAERPKGSFSTLEIQRTEQGDSAMYLCASSPPGAITDTQYFGPGTRLTVL.

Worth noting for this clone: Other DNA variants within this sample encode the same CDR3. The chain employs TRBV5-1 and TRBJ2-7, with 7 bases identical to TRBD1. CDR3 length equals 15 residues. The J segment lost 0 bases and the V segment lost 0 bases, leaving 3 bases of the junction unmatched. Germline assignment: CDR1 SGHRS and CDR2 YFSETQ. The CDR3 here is CASSLGTGSSYEQYF. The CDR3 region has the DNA TGCGCCAGCAGCTTGGGGACAGGCAGCTCCTACGAGCAGTACTTC.

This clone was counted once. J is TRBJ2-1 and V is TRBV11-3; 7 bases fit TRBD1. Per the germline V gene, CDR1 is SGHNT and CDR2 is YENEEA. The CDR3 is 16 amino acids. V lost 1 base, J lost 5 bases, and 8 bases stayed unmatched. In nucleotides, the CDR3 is TGTGCCAGCAGCTTAGGACAGGGTGAGACCCACAATGAGCAGTTCTTC. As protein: CASSLGQGETHNEQFF.

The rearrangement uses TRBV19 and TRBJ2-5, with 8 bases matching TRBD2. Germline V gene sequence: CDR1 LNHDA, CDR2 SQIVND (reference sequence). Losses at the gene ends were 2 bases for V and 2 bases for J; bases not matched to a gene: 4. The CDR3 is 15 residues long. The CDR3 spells CASSIMSGGQETQYF. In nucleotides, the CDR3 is TGTGCCAGTAGTATAATGAGCGGGGGACAAGAGACCCAGTACTTC.

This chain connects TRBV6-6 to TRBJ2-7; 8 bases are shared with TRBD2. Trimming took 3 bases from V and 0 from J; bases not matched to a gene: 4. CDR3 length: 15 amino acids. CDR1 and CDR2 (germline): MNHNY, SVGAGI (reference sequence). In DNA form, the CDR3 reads TGTGCCAGCAGTTATAGCGGGACCTACTCCTACGAGCAGTACTTC. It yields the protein CASSYSGTYSYEQYF.

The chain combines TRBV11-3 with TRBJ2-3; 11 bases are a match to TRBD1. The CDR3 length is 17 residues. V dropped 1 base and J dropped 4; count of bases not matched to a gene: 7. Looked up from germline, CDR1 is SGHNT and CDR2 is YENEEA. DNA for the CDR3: TGTGCCAGCAGCTTAGTTTTGGACAGGGGGCGCGCAGATACGCAGTATTTT. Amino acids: CASSLVLDRGRADTQYF.

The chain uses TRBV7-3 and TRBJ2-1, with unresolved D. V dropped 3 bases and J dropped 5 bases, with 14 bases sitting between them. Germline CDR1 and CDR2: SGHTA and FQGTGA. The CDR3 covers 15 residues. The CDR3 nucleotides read TGTGCCAGCAGCTTCGCTCCTGCGGCTAACAATGAGCAGTTCTTC. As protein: CASSFAPAANNEQFF.

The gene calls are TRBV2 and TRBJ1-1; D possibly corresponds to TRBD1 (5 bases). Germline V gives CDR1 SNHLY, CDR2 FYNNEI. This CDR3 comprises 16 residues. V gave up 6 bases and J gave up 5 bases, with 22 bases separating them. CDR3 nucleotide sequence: TGTGCCAGCAGGAACAGGATCGGGGGTCATAGTACTGAAGCTTTCTTT. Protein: CASRNRIGGHSTEAFF.

DNA for the CDR3: TGTGCCAGCAGCTTAGCCCCTACAGGGGCCTATGGCTACACCTTC. Protein sequence: CASSLAPTGAYGYTF. The genes are TRBV7-2 and TRBJ1-2; 7 positions agree with TRBD1. V dropped 0 bases and J dropped 4; count of bases not matched to a gene: 5. The CDR3 is 15 residues long. Per the germline V gene, CDR1 is SGHTA and CDR2 is FQGNSA.

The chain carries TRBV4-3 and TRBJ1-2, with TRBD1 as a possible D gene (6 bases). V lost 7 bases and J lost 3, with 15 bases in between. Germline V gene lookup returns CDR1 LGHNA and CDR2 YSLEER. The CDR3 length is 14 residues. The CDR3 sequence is CASTPDSEYYGYTF. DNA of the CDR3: TGCGCCAGCACCCCGGACAGCGAGTACTATGGCTACACCTTC.

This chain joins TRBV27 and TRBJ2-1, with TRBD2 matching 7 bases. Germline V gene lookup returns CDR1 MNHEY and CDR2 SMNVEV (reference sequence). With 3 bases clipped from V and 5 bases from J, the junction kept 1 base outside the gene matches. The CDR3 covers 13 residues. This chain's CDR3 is CASSFRGDNEQFF. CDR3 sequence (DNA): TGTGCCAGCAGTTTCCGGGGGGACAATGAGCAGTTCTTC.

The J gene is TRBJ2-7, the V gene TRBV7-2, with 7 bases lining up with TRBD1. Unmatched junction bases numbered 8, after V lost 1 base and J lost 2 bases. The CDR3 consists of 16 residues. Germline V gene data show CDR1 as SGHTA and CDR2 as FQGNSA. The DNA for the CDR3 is TGTGCCAGCAGCTTAGTCTTTTGGCAGGGGGCCTACGAGCAGTACTTC. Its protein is CASSLVFWQGAYEQYF.

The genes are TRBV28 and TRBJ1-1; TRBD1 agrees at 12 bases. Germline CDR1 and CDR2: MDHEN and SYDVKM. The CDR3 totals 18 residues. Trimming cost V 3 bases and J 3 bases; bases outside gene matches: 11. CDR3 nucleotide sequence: TGTGCCAGCAGTTTCCCGCGGGACAGGGGGCGCTTTGACACTGAAGCTTTCTTT. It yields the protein CASSFPRDRGRFDTEAFF.

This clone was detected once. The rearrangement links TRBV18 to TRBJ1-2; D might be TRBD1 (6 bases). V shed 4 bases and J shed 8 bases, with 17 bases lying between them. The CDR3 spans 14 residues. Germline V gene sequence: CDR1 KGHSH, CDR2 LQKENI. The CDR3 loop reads CASSLSGEWGGYTF. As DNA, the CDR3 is TGTGCCAGCTCACTCTCAGGGGAGTGGGGCGGCTACACCTTC.

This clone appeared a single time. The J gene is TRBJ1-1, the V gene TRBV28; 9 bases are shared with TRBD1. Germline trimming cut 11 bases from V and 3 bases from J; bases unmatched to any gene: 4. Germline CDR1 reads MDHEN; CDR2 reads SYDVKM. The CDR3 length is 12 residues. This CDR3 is CASGTGYTEAFF. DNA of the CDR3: TGTGCCTCCGGGACAGGGTACACTGAAGCTTTCTTT.

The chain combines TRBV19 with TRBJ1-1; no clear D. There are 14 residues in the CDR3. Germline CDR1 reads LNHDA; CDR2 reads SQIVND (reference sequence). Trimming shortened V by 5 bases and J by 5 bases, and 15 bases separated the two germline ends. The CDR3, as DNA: TGTGCCAGTAGTGTCACTTTGAGAGGGACTGAAGCTTTCTTT. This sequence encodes CASSVTLRGTEAFF.

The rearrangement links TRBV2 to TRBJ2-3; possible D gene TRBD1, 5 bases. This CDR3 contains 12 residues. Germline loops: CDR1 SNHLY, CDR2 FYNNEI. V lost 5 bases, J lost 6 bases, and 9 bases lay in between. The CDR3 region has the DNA TGTGCCAGCAGTCCGTCAGGGGATACGCAGTATTTT. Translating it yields CASSPSGDTQYF.

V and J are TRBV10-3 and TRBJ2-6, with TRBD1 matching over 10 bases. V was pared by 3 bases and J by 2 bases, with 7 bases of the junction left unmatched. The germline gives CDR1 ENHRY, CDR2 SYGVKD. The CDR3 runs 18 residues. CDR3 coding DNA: TGTGCCATCAGTGATCCCGGGACAGGGGTAGCTGGGGCCAACGTCCTGACTTTC. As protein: CAISDPGTGVAGANVLTF.

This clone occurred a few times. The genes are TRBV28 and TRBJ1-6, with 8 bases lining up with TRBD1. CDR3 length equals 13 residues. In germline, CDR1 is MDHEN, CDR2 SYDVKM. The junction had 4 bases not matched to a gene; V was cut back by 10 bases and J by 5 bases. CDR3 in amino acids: CATDRGHNSPLHF. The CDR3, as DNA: TGTGCCACCGACAGGGGACATAATTCACCCCTCCACTTT.

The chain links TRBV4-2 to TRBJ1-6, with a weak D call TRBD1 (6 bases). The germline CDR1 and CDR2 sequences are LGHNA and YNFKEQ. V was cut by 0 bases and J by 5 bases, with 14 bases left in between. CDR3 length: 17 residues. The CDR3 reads CASSQDSDRYNNSPLHF. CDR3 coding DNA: TGTGCCAGCAGCCAAGATAGCGACAGGTACAATAATTCACCCCTCCACTTT.

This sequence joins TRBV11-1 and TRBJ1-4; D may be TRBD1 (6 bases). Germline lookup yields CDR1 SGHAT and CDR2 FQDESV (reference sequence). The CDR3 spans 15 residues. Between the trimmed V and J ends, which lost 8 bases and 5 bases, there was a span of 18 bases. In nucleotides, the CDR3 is TGTGCCAGCCCCAGCGGAGGACAGCCGAATGAAAAACTGTTTTTT. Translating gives CASPSGGQPNEKLFF.

DNA for the CDR3: TGTGCCAGCAGCTTTTTGGACAGGGACTACGAGCAGTACTTC. Its protein is CASSFLDRDYEQYF. The J gene is TRBJ2-7, the V gene TRBV5-6, with 8 bases matching TRBD1. CDR3 size: 14 residues. Germline CDR1 is SGHDT and CDR2 is YYEEEE. V trimming: 2 bases; J trimming: 3 bases; junction bases outside the gene matches: 4.

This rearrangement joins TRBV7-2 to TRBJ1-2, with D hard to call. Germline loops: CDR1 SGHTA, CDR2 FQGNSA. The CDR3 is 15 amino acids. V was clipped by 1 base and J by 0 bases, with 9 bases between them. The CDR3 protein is CASSLDPGANYGYTF. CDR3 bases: TGTGCCAGCAGCTTAGACCCGGGAGCTAACTATGGCTACACCTTC.

The CDR3: CASSAYTPADTQYF. The CDR3 nucleotides are TGTGCCAGTAGTGCCTATACGCCCGCAGATACGCAGTATTTT. The J gene is TRBJ2-3, the V gene TRBV19; D unclear. The CDR3 loop spans 14 amino acids. Trimming stripped 5 bases from V and 4 bases from J, with 13 bases between. CDR1 LNHDA and CDR2 SQIVND come from the germline V gene (reference sequence). The full variable domain, its missing parts supplied by reference TRBV19 and TRBJ2-3, is DGGITQSPKYLFRKEGQNVTLSCEQNLNHDAMYWYRQDPGQGLRLIYYSQIVNDFQKGDIAEGYSVSREKKESFPLTVTSAQKNPTAFYLCASSAYTPADTQYFGPGTRLTVL.